The sequence of this TCR beta chain was determined in a study of CD8 T cells in ankylosing spondylitis. TCRdb passed the 5' RACE reads through MiXCR, listing each CDR3 protein once. The sample has around 130,000 distinct CDR3 sequences, around 7% seen once. The germline CDR1 and CDR2 sequences are LNHDA and SQIVND (reference sequence). CDR3 length: 15 amino acids. The V gene end was trimmed by 5 bases and the J gene end by 8 bases; junction bases not matched to a gene: 8. This sequence joins TRBV19 and TRBJ2-1; 11 bases are shared with TRBD2. The sample taken for sequencing was blood, either unsorted or a sorted T cell fraction (not recorded which). The receptor's source is a male donor with ankylosing spondylitis or in good health (not recorded which). The CDR3 DNA sequence: TGTGCCAGTAGTCCGACTAGCGGGGCGATGGATGAGCAGTTCTTC. It specifies CASSPTSGAMDEQFF.